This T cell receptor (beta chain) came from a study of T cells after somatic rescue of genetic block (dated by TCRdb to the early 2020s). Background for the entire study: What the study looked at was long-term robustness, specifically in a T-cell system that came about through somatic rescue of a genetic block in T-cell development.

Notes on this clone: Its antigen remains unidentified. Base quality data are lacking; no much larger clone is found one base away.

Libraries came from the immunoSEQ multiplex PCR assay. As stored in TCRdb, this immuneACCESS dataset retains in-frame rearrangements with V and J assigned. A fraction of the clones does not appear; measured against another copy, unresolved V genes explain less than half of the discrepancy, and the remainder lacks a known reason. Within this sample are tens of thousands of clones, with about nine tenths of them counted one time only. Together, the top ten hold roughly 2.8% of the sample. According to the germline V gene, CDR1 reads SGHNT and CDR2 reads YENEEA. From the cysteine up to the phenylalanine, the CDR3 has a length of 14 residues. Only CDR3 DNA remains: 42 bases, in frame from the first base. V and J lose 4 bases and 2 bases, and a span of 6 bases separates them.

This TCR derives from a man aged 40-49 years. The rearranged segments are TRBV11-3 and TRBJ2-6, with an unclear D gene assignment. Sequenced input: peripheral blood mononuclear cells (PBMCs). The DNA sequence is TGTGCCAGCAGCTCTACAGCTGGGGCCAACGTCCTGACTTTC. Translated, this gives CASSSTAGANVLTF.